This T cell receptor beta chain is drawn from a study of blood T cell repertoires in COVID-19. Generated by immunoSEQ multiplex PCR, the TCRdb table keeps only in-frame clones and is missing some. The sample lists some 220,000 clones, around 83% seen once, with approximately 5.6% in the top ten. The CDR3 is 12 residues long. The trim removed 8 bases at V and 5 bases at J, leaving 6 bases unmatched. The germline gives CDR1 MDHEN, CDR2 SYDVKM. Patients of the Seattle cohort, enrolled during active infection, were followed longitudinally. Sequenced material: peripheral blood. The clonotype was recovered from an older woman with COVID-19, enrolled during active disease. V is TRBV28 and J is TRBJ2-7, with 7 bases aligning to TRBD1. The CDR3 loop is CASLDRLDEQYF. As DNA, the CDR3 is TGTGCCAGCTTGGACAGGCTTGACGAGCAGTACTTC.